Shown below are 22 T cell receptor beta chains from a single sample sequenced in a study of graft-versus-host responses after intestinal transplantation. Only in-frame clones appear in the TCRdb table, and some are missing; sequencing was by immunoSEQ multiplex PCR. The top ten hold about 6.9% of the sample, which has some 70,000 clones, 80% to 95% seen once. Sequencing was performed on bone marrow, taken approximately 740 days after intestinal transplantation. The receptors come from a human patient who received an intestinal transplant, so some T cells may come from the graft donor.

V is TRBV9 and J is TRBJ2-1; possibly TRBD1 or TRBD2 for D (5 bases each). Per germline, CDR1 SGDLS and CDR2 YYNGEE. V was trimmed by 7 bases and J by 8 bases, leaving 13 bases between them. The CDR3 totals 12 residues. The CDR3 reads CASQRGGDEQFF. In DNA form, the CDR3 reads TGTGCCAGCCAACGGGGCGGTGATGAGCAGTTCTTC. Drawing the rest from reference TRBV9 and TRBJ2-1, the complete variable domain is DSGVTQTPKHLITATGQRVTLRCSPRSGDLSVYWYQQSLDQGLQFLIQYYNGEERAKGNILERFSAQQFPDLHSELNLSSLELGDSALYFCASQRGGDEQFFGPGTRLTVL.

The genes are TRBV18 and TRBJ1-2, with D unresolved. Trimming stripped 5 bases from V and 0 bases from J, with 10 bases between. The V gene's germline CDR1 is KGHSH and CDR2 LQKENI. The length of the CDR3 is 14 residues. In DNA, the CDR3 is TGTGCCAGCTCAGAGGTCGAAGCTAACTATGGCTACACCTTC. It codes for CASSEVEANYGYTF.

V usage is TRBV29-1 and J usage is TRBJ2-5; D is unclear. Germline V gives CDR1 SQVTM, CDR2 ANQGSEA. Trimming removed 4 bases at V and 4 bases at J, with 7 bases between. CDR3 length: 11 amino acids. CDR3 bases: TGCAGCGTTGTTTACGGAGAGACCCAGTACTTC. As protein: CSVVYGETQYF.

V and J are TRBV4-2 and TRBJ2-5; a weak D match, TRBD2 (6 bases). CDR1 LGHNA and CDR2 YNFKEQ come from the germline V gene. Deletions cut 4 bases from V and 3 bases from J, with 21 bases between. The CDR3 has 17 amino acids. The CDR3 loop reads CASSRQGLLATEETQYF. The CDR3 DNA is TGTGCCAGCAGCCGTCAAGGGTTGCTAGCGACTGAAGAGACCCAGTACTTC.

J is TRBJ2-1 and V is TRBV9; 9 bases line up with TRBD2. V lost 8 bases and J lost 16; bases outside the gene matches: 16. The germline CDR1 and CDR2 sequences are SGDLS and YYNGEE. The length of the CDR3 is 13 residues. The CDR3 DNA sequence: TGTGCCAGTACTAGCGGGTCGCCCCTGCGTTTTTTCTTC. It is translated as CASTSGSPLRFFF.

V gene TRBV5-1 combines with J gene TRBJ2-7, with 7 bases fitting TRBD1. Per germline, CDR1 SGHRS and CDR2 YFSETQ. The junction had 3 bases not matched to a gene; V was cut back by 6 bases and J by 0 bases. The CDR3 sequence is 13 residues long. CDR3 bases: TGCGCCAGCACCTGGGACAGCTCCTACGAGCAGTACTTC. Translation gives CASTWDSSYEQYF.

The rearrangement joins TRBV5-4 to TRBJ1-1, with a possible D match to TRBD1 (5 bases). V lost 0 bases, J lost 5 bases, and 8 bases lay in between. CDR1 is SGHNT, CDR2 YYREEE, per germline (reference sequence). CDR3 length equals 13 residues. The CDR3 reads CASSLVWGTEAFF. In nucleotides, the CDR3 is TGTGCCAGCAGCTTGGTCTGGGGGACTGAAGCTTTCTTT.

This chain links TRBV30 with TRBJ1-2; D is possibly TRBD1 (5 bases). The CDR3 sequence is 13 residues long. CDR1 and CDR2 (germline): GTSNPN, SVGIG (reference sequence). V lost 1 base and J lost 4, with 10 bases in between. In DNA form, the CDR3 reads TGTGCCTGGAGTGCGGGGCTTGGCTATGGCTACACCTTC. It encodes CAWSAGLGYGYTF.

The chain is built from TRBV19 and TRBJ2-1; D may be TRBD2 (6 bases). The CDR3 contains 16 residues. In germline, CDR1 is LNHDA, CDR2 SQIVND (reference sequence). V gave up 5 bases and J gave up 1 base, with 15 bases separating them. CDR3 DNA sequence: TGTGCCAGTAGTTTGTCGGGAGATGTGTCCTACAATGAGCAGTTCTTC. Translated, it gives CASSLSGDVSYNEQFF.

This chain uses TRBV29-1 with TRBJ2-2, with TRBD2 matching 7 bases. The CDR3 is 19 residues long. Germline V gene sequence: CDR1 SQVTM, CDR2 ANQGSEA. Trimming cost V 0 bases and J 6 bases; bases outside gene matches: 19. CDR3 nucleotide sequence: TGCAGCGTTGAAGATCGGACTAGAAACGCCGCGGTCGGACCCGGGGAGCTGTTTTTT. This sequence encodes CSVEDRTRNAAVGPGELFF.

The chain has TRBV7-6 and TRBJ2-2; D remains ambiguous. This CDR3 spans 14 amino acids. Germline CDR1 reads SGHVS; CDR2 reads FNYEAQ. Trimming shortened V by 1 base and J by 0 bases, and 3 bases separated the two germline ends. DNA for the CDR3: TGTGCCAGCAGCTTAGAACCGAACACCGGGGAGCTGTTTTTT. The encoded protein is CASSLEPNTGELFF.

The rearrangement links TRBV30 to TRBJ2-7; 7 bases map to TRBD2. The CDR3 is 14 residues long. Germline CDR1 is GTSNPN and CDR2 is SVGIG (reference sequence). The J segment lost 2 bases and the V segment lost 3 bases, leaving 7 bases of the junction unmatched. The DNA for the CDR3 is TGTGCCTGGAGCAATAGCGGGCTGACCTACGAGCAGTACTTC. Its protein is CAWSNSGLTYEQYF. The full variable domain, completed using reference TRBV30 and TRBJ2-7, is SQTIHQWPATLVQPVGSPLSLECTVEGTSNPNLYWYRQAAGRGLQLLFYSVGIGQISSEVPQNLSASRPQDRQFILSSKKLLLSDSGFYLCAWSNSGLTYEQYFGPGTRLTVT.

V and J are TRBV5-7 and TRBJ2-5, with TRBD2 matching over 7 bases. TRBV5-7 is an ORF for which the function is uncertain. This CDR3 is built from 18 residues. V lost 4 bases and J lost 2; bases outside the gene matches: 17. CDR3 sequence reads: CASSPGGIGLAYQETQYF. In nucleotides, the CDR3 is TGTGCCAGCAGCCCCGGGGGGATAGGGTTGGCATATCAAGAGACCCAGTACTTC.

V and J are TRBV5-6 and TRBJ2-3, with 8 bases lining up with TRBD2. Per germline, CDR1 SGHDT and CDR2 YYEEEE. Germline trimming cut 3 bases from V and 3 bases from J; bases unmatched to any gene: 6. The CDR3 has 15 amino acids. The CDR3 DNA reads TGTGCCAGCAGCTACAGCGGGAGTAGGACAGATACGCAGTATTTT. Translating it yields CASSYSGSRTDTQYF.

The gene calls are TRBV14 and TRBJ2-1, with 9 positions matching TRBD2. After removal of 3 bases from V and 8 bases from J, the junction contained 11 bases not matched to a gene. The CDR3 is 16 residues long. The germline CDR1 and CDR2 sequences are SGHDN and FVKESK. CDR3 sequence (DNA): TGTGCCAGCAGCCAGCAGCGGGGGGTAGGGGTAGATGAGCAGTTCTTC. Encoded protein: CASSQQRGVGVDEQFF.

V usage is TRBV27 and J usage is TRBJ1-3; D unresolved. Germline V lookup: CDR1 MNHEY, CDR2 SMNVEV (reference sequence). V was pared by 3 bases and J by 4 bases, with 10 bases between. The length of the CDR3 is 14 residues. In DNA form, the CDR3 reads TGTGCCAGCAGTTTCGGGGATCTCGGAAACACCATATATTTT. Amino acids: CASSFGDLGNTIYF.

This clone was detected once. The CDR3 coding sequence is TGCAGCGTTGAACTTGCTTACCCACAAGAGACCCAGTACTTC. Protein sequence: CSVELAYPQETQYF. V is TRBV29-1 and J is TRBJ2-5, with D unresolved. Germline lookup yields CDR1 SQVTM and CDR2 ANQGSEA. The CDR3 is 14 residues long. V was shortened by 2 bases and J by 2 bases, with 12 bases between the two germline ends.

The rearrangement joins TRBV5-1 to TRBJ2-1; D is ambiguous. Germline CDR1 SGHRS, CDR2 YFSETQ. Trimming left V 2 bases short and J 0 bases short, with 6 bases between. CDR3 length equals 14 residues. For the CDR3, the DNA is TGCGCCAGCAGCTTTGGGGACTCCTACAATGAGCAGTTCTTC. Its protein is CASSFGDSYNEQFF.

CDR3 bases: TGTGCCAGCAGAGAATTGGACAGTTACTACGAGCAGTACTTC. Translated, it gives CASRELDSYYEQYF. V and J are TRBV6-1 and TRBJ2-7; TRBD1 might be the D (6 bases). CDR3 length equals 14 residues. CDR1 is MNHNS, CDR2 SASEGT, per germline. Trimming left V 6 bases short and J 3 bases short, with 15 bases between.

This chain joins TRBV6-6 and TRBJ2-3; no firm D call. Deletions cut 0 bases from V and 4 bases from J, with 11 bases between. CDR1 MNHNY and CDR2 SVGAGI come from the germline V gene (reference sequence). This CDR3 has 15 residues. The CDR3 loop reads CASSYSGAVSDTQYF. The CDR3 nucleotides are TGTGCCAGCAGTTACTCGGGTGCGGTTTCAGATACGCAGTATTTT.

The chain employs TRBV10-3 and TRBJ2-3; 11 bases match TRBD2. The CDR3 runs 15 residues. V lost 10 bases and J lost 1; bases outside the gene matches: 7. Germline V gives CDR1 ENHRY, CDR2 SYGVKD. CDR3 nucleotide sequence: TGTGCCAGCGCTGTACTAGCGGGGGGCACAGATACGCAGTATTTT. It is translated as CASAVLAGGTDTQYF.

V is TRBV6-5 and J is TRBJ2-7, with 8 bases lining up with TRBD2. J lost 7 bases, V lost 7 bases, and 15 bases had no gene match. The CDR3 consists of 15 residues. Germline V lookup: CDR1 MNHEY, CDR2 SVGAGI. CDR3 residues: CASNPLGASGGEQYF. CDR3 in DNA: TGTGCCAGCAACCCGCTGGGCGCCTCGGGGGGGGAGCAGTACTTC.